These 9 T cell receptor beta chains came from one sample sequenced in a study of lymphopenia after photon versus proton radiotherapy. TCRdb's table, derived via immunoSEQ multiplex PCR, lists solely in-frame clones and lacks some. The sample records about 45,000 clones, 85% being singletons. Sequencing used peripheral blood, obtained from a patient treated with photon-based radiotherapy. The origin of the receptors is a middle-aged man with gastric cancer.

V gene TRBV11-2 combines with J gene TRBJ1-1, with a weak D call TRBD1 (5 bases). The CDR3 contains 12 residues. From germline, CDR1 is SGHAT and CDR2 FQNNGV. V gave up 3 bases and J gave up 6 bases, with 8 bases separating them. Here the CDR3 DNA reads TGTGCCAGCAGCTTGGGGCCTGCTGAAGCTTTCTTT. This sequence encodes CASSLGPAEAFF.

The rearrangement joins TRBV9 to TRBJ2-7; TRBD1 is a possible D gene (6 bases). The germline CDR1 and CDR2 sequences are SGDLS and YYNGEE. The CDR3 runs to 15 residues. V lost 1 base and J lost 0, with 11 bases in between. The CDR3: CASSVTPDSSYEQYF. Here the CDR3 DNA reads TGTGCCAGCAGCGTAACCCCGGACAGCTCCTACGAGCAGTACTTC. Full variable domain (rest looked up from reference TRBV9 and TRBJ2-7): DSGVTQTPKHLITATGQRVTLRCSPRSGDLSVYWYQQSLDQGLQFLIQYYNGEERAKGNILERFSAQQFPDLHSELNLSSLELGDSALYFCASSVTPDSSYEQYFGPGTRLTVT.

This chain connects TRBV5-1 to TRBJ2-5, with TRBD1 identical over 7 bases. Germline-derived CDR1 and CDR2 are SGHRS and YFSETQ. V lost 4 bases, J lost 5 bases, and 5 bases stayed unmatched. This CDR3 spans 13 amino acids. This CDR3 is CASSVTGIETQYF. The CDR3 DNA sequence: TGCGCCAGCAGCGTGACAGGGATTGAGACCCAGTACTTC.

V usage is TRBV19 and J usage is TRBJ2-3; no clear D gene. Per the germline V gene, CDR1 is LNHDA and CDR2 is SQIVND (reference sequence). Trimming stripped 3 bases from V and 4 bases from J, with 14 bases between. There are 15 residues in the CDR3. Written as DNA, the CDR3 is TGTGCCAGTAGTATTACACGAACGGGCGCAGATACGCAGTATTTT. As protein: CASSITRTGADTQYF.

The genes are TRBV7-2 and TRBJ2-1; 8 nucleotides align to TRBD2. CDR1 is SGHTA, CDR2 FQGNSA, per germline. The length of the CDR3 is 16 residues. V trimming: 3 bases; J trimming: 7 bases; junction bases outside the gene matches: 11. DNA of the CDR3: TGTGCCAGCAGCTTGAACCCGGGACTAGTGGGGAATGAGCAGTTCTTC. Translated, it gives CASSLNPGLVGNEQFF.

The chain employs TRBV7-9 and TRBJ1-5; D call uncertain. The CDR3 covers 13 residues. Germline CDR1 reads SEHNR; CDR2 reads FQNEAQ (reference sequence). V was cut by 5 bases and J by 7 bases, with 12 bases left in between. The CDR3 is CASSPLGWQPQHF. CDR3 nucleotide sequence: TGTGCCAGCAGCCCTTTGGGTTGGCAGCCCCAGCATTTT. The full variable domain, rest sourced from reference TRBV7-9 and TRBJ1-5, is DTGVSQNPRHKITKRGQNVTFRCDPISEHNRLYWYRQTLGQGPEFLTYFQNEAQLEKSRLLSDRFSAERPKGSFSTLEIQRTEQGDSAMYLCASSPLGWQPQHFGDGTRLSIL.

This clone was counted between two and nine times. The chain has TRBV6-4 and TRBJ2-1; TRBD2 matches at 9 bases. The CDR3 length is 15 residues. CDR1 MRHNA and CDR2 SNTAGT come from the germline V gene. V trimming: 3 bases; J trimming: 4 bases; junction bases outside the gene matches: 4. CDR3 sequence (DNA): TGTGCCAGCAGTGAGGCTAGCGGGACATACAATGAGCAGTTCTTC. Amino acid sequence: CASSEASGTYNEQFF.

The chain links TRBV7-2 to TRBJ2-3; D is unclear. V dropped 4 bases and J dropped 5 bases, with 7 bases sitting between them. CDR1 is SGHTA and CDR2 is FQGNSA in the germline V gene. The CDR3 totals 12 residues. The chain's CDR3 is CASSSQRDTQYF. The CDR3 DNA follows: TGTGCCAGCAGCTCGCAGAGAGATACGCAGTATTTT.

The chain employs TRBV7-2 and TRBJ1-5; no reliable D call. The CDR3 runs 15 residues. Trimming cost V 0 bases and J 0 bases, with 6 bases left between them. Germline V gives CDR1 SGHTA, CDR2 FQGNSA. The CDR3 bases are TGTGCCAGCAGCTTAGCTGGTTATAGCAATCAGCCCCAGCATTTT. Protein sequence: CASSLAGYSNQPQHF.